This T cell receptor (beta chain) was retrieved from a study of response to subunit inactivated influenza vaccine. MiXCR was run by TCRdb on the RT-PCR reads, yielding one entry per CDR3 protein. The data show 610,000 or so distinct CDR3 sequences, about 15% seen once. This sequence originates from a man aged 50-60 years who received an inactivated influenza vaccine. The sequenced sample was PBMCs from blood, obtained about 12 days after vaccination.

CDR3 nucleotides: TGTGCCAGCAGCCCACAGGGGAGGCACACCGGGGAGCTGTTTTTT. Amino acid sequence: CASSPQGRHTGELFF. The chain links TRBV7-9 to TRBJ2-2; D is perhaps TRBD1 (7 bases). Trimming removed 5 bases from V and 3 bases from J, with 13 bases in between. CDR1 is SEHNR and CDR2 is FQNEAQ in the germline V gene (reference sequence). This CDR3 spans 15 amino acids.